The rows below give T cell receptor beta chains drawn from one sample of a study of cytomegalovirus exposure and HLA in healthy donors. Only in-frame clones appear in the TCRdb table, and some are missing; sequencing was by immunoSEQ multiplex PCR. This sample has more than 100,000 clones; 85% to 90% occur once, and the top ten carry roughly 6.3%. Sequencing used PBMCs. Source of these receptors: a young woman in good health and CMV-seropositive. Each CDR3 is given with its conserved first and last residue. Each record gives: J gene, D gene, clone size, V gene, CDR3 DNA, CDR3 protein. A D gene is named only where the DNA matches it firmly. The size field is filled for only some rows; it gives once, few, many or a size class.

j_call: TRBJ2-7
d_call: NA
clone_size: NA
v_call: TRBV27
cdr3_nt: TGTGCCAGCAGCCCACGGGCGGGGTACGAGCAGTACTTC
cdr3_aa: CASSPRAGYEQYF

j_call: TRBJ1-5
d_call: TRBD1
clone_size: NA
v_call: TRBV7-2
cdr3_nt: TGTGCCAGCAGCCCTCGACAGGGGAACCAGCCCCAGCATTTT
cdr3_aa: CASSPRQGNQPQHF

j_call: TRBJ2-5
d_call: NA
clone_size: NA
v_call: TRBV21-1
cdr3_nt: TGTGCCAGCAGCACTCCCGGGACTCTCTTGCAAGAGACCCAGTACTTC
cdr3_aa: CASSTPGTLLQETQYF

j_call: TRBJ1-1
d_call: NA
clone_size: NA
v_call: TRBV19
cdr3_nt: TGTGCCAGTAGTATGTCCGCAGGGGTGGGGACTGAAGCTTTCTTT
cdr3_aa: CASSMSAGVGTEAFF

j_call: TRBJ2-7
d_call: NA
clone_size: NA
v_call: TRBV7-3
cdr3_nt: TGTGCCAGCAGCTTAAGCCGCGACTACGAGCAGTACTTC
cdr3_aa: CASSLSRDYEQYF

j_call: TRBJ1-5
d_call: NA
clone_size: NA
v_call: TRBV4-3
cdr3_nt: TGCGCCAGCAGCCAAGACCTGAACAGGGCAGGGAATCAGCCCCAGCATTTT
cdr3_aa: CASSQDLNRAGNQPQHF

j_call: TRBJ1-3
d_call: NA
clone_size: NA
v_call: TRBV9
cdr3_nt: TGTGCCAGCAGCCTCACTCTGGGGCAGGGGGGAAACACCATATATTTT
cdr3_aa: CASSLTLGQGGNTIYF

j_call: TRBJ2-7
d_call: NA
clone_size: NA
v_call: TRBV20-1
cdr3_nt: TGCAGTGCTCTGGTAGCCTACGAGCAGTACTTC
cdr3_aa: CSALVAYEQYF

j_call: TRBJ2-2
d_call: TRBD1
clone_size: NA
v_call: TRBV7-9
cdr3_nt: TGTGCCAGCAGCTTTTCCGGGACAGAACCCACCGGGGAGCTGTTTTTT
cdr3_aa: CASSFSGTEPTGELFF

j_call: TRBJ1-2
d_call: NA
clone_size: NA
v_call: TRBV27
cdr3_nt: TGTGCCAGCCGCAACCACTCGGGGAACTATGGCTACACCTTC
cdr3_aa: CASRNHSGNYGYTF

j_call: TRBJ1-5
d_call: TRBD1
clone_size: few
v_call: TRBV2
cdr3_nt: TGTGCCAGCACGGGACAGGGGGCTAATCAGCCCCAGCATTTT
cdr3_aa: CASTGQGANQPQHF

j_call: TRBJ2-7
d_call: NA
clone_size: NA
v_call: TRBV7-2
cdr3_nt: TGTGCCAGCAGCTCCTTGGGAGGCCCAGGCGAGCAGTACTTC
cdr3_aa: CASSSLGGPGEQYF

j_call: TRBJ1-2
d_call: TRBD1
clone_size: NA
v_call: TRBV27
cdr3_nt: TGTGCCAGCAGTCACCAGGGGGCTTCGTATGGCTACACCTTC
cdr3_aa: CASSHQGASYGYTF

j_call: TRBJ2-7
d_call: TRBD1
clone_size: NA
v_call: TRBV27
cdr3_nt: TGTGCCAGCAGTCCATCGACGACAGGGGCCAGCGAGCAGTACTTC
cdr3_aa: CASSPSTTGASEQYF

j_call: TRBJ1-1
d_call: NA
clone_size: NA
v_call: TRBV19
cdr3_nt: TGTGCCAGTAGCTGGAGAGGGAACACTGAAGCTTTCTTT
cdr3_aa: CASSWRGNTEAFF

j_call: TRBJ2-1
d_call: TRBD2
clone_size: NA
v_call: TRBV2
cdr3_nt: TGTGCCAGCATTAATTACCCGGGACTAGCGGGAATAAATGAGCAGTTCTTC
cdr3_aa: CASINYPGLAGINEQFF

j_call: TRBJ1-5
d_call: NA
clone_size: NA
v_call: TRBV6-5
cdr3_nt: TGTGCCAGCAGTTCAAGAGGGAATCAGCCCCAGCATTTT
cdr3_aa: CASSSRGNQPQHF

j_call: TRBJ2-6
d_call: NA
clone_size: NA
v_call: TRBV5-6
cdr3_nt: TGTGCCAGCAGCTTTCTCTCCGGGGCCAACGTCCTGACTTTC
cdr3_aa: CASSFLSGANVLTF

j_call: TRBJ2-2
d_call: NA
clone_size: NA
v_call: TRBV5-6
cdr3_nt: TGTGCCAGCAGCCGGGACACCGGGGAGCTGTTTTTT
cdr3_aa: CASSRDTGELFF

j_call: TRBJ2-5
d_call: TRBD1
clone_size: NA
v_call: TRBV18
cdr3_nt: TGTGCCAGCTCATCCGGGACAGGGCAAGAGACCCAGTACTTC
cdr3_aa: CASSSGTGQETQYF

j_call: TRBJ1-3
d_call: NA
clone_size: once
v_call: TRBV28
cdr3_nt: TGTGCCAGCAGTATCACAGCCTCCTCTGGAAACACCATATATTTT
cdr3_aa: CASSITASSGNTIYF

j_call: TRBJ1-6
d_call: NA
clone_size: NA
v_call: TRBV2
cdr3_nt: TGTGCCAGCAGCGAAACCCTCCTCACAGGGCCCTGGGCACCCCTCCACTTT
cdr3_aa: CASSETLLTGPWAPLHF

j_call: TRBJ1-5
d_call: NA
clone_size: NA
v_call: TRBV6-5
cdr3_nt: TGTGCCAGCAGCTTACAGGGTTACAATCAGCCCCAGCATTTT
cdr3_aa: CASSLQGYNQPQHF

j_call: TRBJ2-2
d_call: TRBD1
clone_size: NA
v_call: TRBV4-2
cdr3_nt: TGTGCCAGCAGCCAACTCCGGACAGGCACCGCCGGGGAGCTGTTTTTT
cdr3_aa: CASSQLRTGTAGELFF